The 27 T cell receptor beta chains below come from one sample, sequenced in a study of blood T cell repertoires in COVID-19. TCRdb's copy holds only in-frame clones and misses some; the assay was immunoSEQ multiplex PCR. Of about 210,000 clones detected, 82% appear once; the ten largest clones hold roughly 12%. Sequencing was carried out using peripheral blood. All receptors derive from a woman between 40 and 55 years old with acute or convalescent COVID-19.

The chain couples TRBV27 to TRBJ2-1; 14 bases map to TRBD2. Germline assignment: CDR1 MNHEY and CDR2 SMNVEV (reference sequence). With V trimmed by 4 bases and J by 9 bases, 5 bases remained unmatched. CDR3 length: 15 amino acids. The DNA for the CDR3 is TGTGCCAGCAGTTACCCGGGACTAGCGGGAGCTGAGCAGTTCTTC. It yields the protein CASSYPGLAGAEQFF.

The gene calls are TRBV4-1 and TRBJ1-6; D not resolved. V gave up 2 bases and J gave up 6 bases, with 8 bases separating them. CDR1 and CDR2 from the germline V gene are MGHRA and YSYEKL. This CDR3 spans 14 amino acids. For the CDR3, the DNA is TGCGCCAGCAGCCAATTTATCCTTAATTCACCCCTCCACTTT. It specifies CASSQFILNSPLHF.

This clone was recorded once. This chain uses TRBV18 with TRBJ2-7, with 7 bases aligning to TRBD2. V shed 5 bases, J shed 1 base, and the junction held 8 bases outside the gene matches. The CDR3 is 15 residues long. Germline lookup yields CDR1 KGHSH and CDR2 LQKENI. CDR3 bases: TGTGCCAGCTCAACCGGACTAGTCATTTCCTACGAGCAGTACTTC. This translates into CASSTGLVISYEQYF.

J is TRBJ2-1 and V is TRBV10-3, with D perhaps matching TRBD1 (6 bases). The germline V gene has CDR1 ENHRY and CDR2 SYGVKD. The CDR3 spans 14 residues. Trimming took off 1 base at V and 8 bases at J, with 12 bases between the two ends. The CDR3, as DNA: TGTGCCATCAGTGAGTTGACAGGAATGGATGAGCAGTTCTTC. This codes for CAISELTGMDEQFF.

The rearrangement uses TRBV10-2 and TRBJ2-1, with 11 positions matching TRBD1. The CDR3 sequence is 15 residues long. Germline loops: CDR1 WSHSY, CDR2 SAAADI. V was pared by 3 bases and J by 7 bases, with 5 bases of the junction left unmatched. The CDR3: CASSEWGQGGNEQFF. The CDR3 DNA is TGCGCCAGCAGTGAATGGGGACAGGGGGGGAATGAGCAGTTCTTC.

J is TRBJ2-3 and V is TRBV3-1 (or the pseudogene TRBV3-2); 8 positions match TRBD2. CDR3 length equals 15 residues. CDR1 and CDR2 (germline): LGHDT, YNNKEL (reference sequence). The V segment lost 4 bases and the J segment 4 bases; nucleotides outside the gene matches: 7. CDR3 coding DNA: TGTGCCAGCAGCCTTCGAGCGGGGGTTGCAGATACGCAGTATTTT. It specifies CASSLRAGVADTQYF.

The V and J genes are TRBV6-2 or TRBV6-3 and TRBJ2-6; no firm D call. The CDR3 extends over 14 amino acids. Between the trimmed V and J ends, which lost 6 bases and 0 bases, there was a span of 6 bases. Germline loops: CDR1 MNHEY, CDR2 SVGEGT. CDR3 region: CASSLRSGANVLTF. The CDR3, as DNA: TGTGCCAGCAGCCTCCGCTCTGGGGCCAACGTCCTGACTTTC.

This clone was counted a single time. The CDR3 spells CASSITAGGANYGYTF. For the CDR3, the DNA is TGTGCCAGTAGTATCACGGCAGGGGGAGCTAACTATGGCTACACCTTC. This chain links TRBV19 with TRBJ1-2; 7 positions agree with TRBD1. Germline trimming cut 3 bases from V and 0 bases from J; bases unmatched to any gene: 7. CDR3 length equals 16 residues. Germline V CDR1 and CDR2: LNHDA, SQIVND (reference sequence).

J is TRBJ2-3 and V is TRBV30; 7 bases fit TRBD2. The CDR3 loop spans 15 amino acids. The V gene end was trimmed by 3 bases and the J gene end by 4 bases; junction bases not matched to a gene: 10. Germline V gene data show CDR1 as GTSNPN and CDR2 as SVGIG (reference sequence). For the CDR3, the DNA is TGTGCCTGGAGACAGTTACGGCGGGAGCCAGATACGCAGTATTTT. It translates to CAWRQLRREPDTQYF.

V usage is TRBV7-9 and J usage is TRBJ2-7; maybe TRBD1 (5 bases). The CDR3 spans 14 residues. CDR1 and CDR2 (germline): SEHNR, FQNEAQ (reference sequence). V was trimmed by 0 bases and J by 6 bases, leaving 12 bases between them. CDR3 protein: CASSLAGQGIEQYF. In nucleotides, the CDR3 is TGTGCCAGCAGCTTAGCGGGGCAGGGAATCGAGCAGTACTTC.

The table lists this clone with a count of one. In the same sample, other DNA sequences code for this CDR3. This sequence joins TRBV4-1 and TRBJ2-5; the match to TRBD2 covers 8 bases. V was clipped by 0 bases and J by 5 bases; unmatched bases: 5. The CDR3 covers 15 residues. Per germline, CDR1 MGHRA and CDR2 YSYEKL. The CDR3 DNA follows: TGCGCCAGCAGCCAAGATCCCGGGAGGGGGGAGACCCAGTACTTC. Protein sequence: CASSQDPGRGETQYF.

The V gene is TRBV10-1, the J gene TRBJ1-2, with TRBD1 as a possible D gene (6 bases). With 6 bases removed from V and 2 bases from J, the gap between germline ends came to 10 bases. The CDR3 has 13 residues. CDR1 is WNHNN and CDR2 is SYGVQD in the germline V gene (reference sequence). The DNA for the CDR3 is TGCGCCAGCAGACCGGACAGCAACTATGGCTACACCTTC. It yields the protein CASRPDSNYGYTF.

The chain recombines TRBV5-1 with TRBJ1-2; TRBD1 might be the D (6 bases). V was cut by 4 bases and J by 9 bases, with 13 bases left in between. This CDR3 comprises 12 residues. CDR1 and CDR2 (germline): SGHRS, YFSETQ. The CDR3 reads CASSLRGGSYTF. In nucleotides, the CDR3 is TGCGCCAGCAGCCTGCGAGGGGGTAGCTACACCTTC.

The rearrangement joins TRBV27 to TRBJ2-1; 10 bases align to TRBD2. Germline trimming cut 4 bases from V and 7 bases from J; bases unmatched to any gene: 10. CDR1 and CDR2 from the germline V gene are MNHEY and SMNVEV (reference sequence). This CDR3 spans 16 amino acids. CDR3 in amino acids: CASSSLAGGLRNEQFF. The CDR3 nucleotides read TGTGCCAGCAGTTCGTTAGCGGGAGGCCTCCGGAATGAGCAGTTCTTC.

The chain links TRBV28 to TRBJ1-6; D remains ambiguous. The ends were cut back, 2 bases at V and 2 bases at J, with 4 bases in the middle. This CDR3 has 14 amino acids. Per the germline V gene, CDR1 is MDHEN and CDR2 is SYDVKM. Written as DNA, the CDR3 is TGTGCCAGCAGTTTAATCACCTATAATTCACCCCTCCACTTT. Encoded protein: CASSLITYNSPLHF.

This clone was seen a few times. The chain has TRBV5-1 and TRBJ1-2; D is uncertain. The V end lost 0 bases, the J end lost 4 bases, and 7 bases lay between the germline ends. CDR1 is SGHRS, CDR2 YFSETQ, per germline. This CDR3 is built from 13 residues. The CDR3 loop reads CASSLGEIYGYTF. The CDR3 nucleotides are TGCGCCAGCAGCTTGGGCGAAATCTATGGCTACACCTTC.

The chain employs TRBV15 and TRBJ2-2; D is possibly TRBD2 (6 bases). This CDR3 spans 14 amino acids. Trimming stripped 6 bases from V and 1 base from J, with 9 bases between. Germline CDR1 LNHNV, CDR2 YYDKDF (reference sequence). This CDR3 reads CATRAGMNTGELFF. DNA of the CDR3: TGTGCCACCAGGGCGGGGATGAACACCGGGGAGCTGTTTTTT.

The rearrangement links TRBV6-2 or TRBV6-3 to TRBJ1-4; TRBD1 matches at 9 bases. The CDR3 is 15 residues long. Germline V CDR1 and CDR2: MNHEY, SVGEGT. The trim removed 6 bases at V and 8 bases at J, leaving 10 bases unmatched. In DNA, the CDR3 is TGTGCCAGCAGCGCGTTCTGGACAGGGGCCGAAAAACTGTTTTTT. It translates to CASSAFWTGAEKLFF.

CDR3 region: CASSVVFRVGCSGANVLTF. CDR3 coding DNA: TGTGCCAGCAGCGTAGTGTTCAGGGTTGGATGCTCTGGGGCCAACGTCCTGACTTTC. V is TRBV9 and J is TRBJ2-6; possible D gene TRBD1, 5 bases. The germline CDR1 and CDR2 sequences are SGDLS and YYNGEE. The germline V and J ends were trimmed by 0 bases and 0 bases, with 16 bases remaining between them. The CDR3 loop spans 19 amino acids.

The chain combines TRBV6-1 with TRBJ1-2, with TRBD1 as a possible D gene (6 bases). Germline V CDR1 and CDR2: MNHNS, SASEGT. V was clipped by 4 bases and J by 4 bases, with 19 bases between them. This CDR3 contains 16 residues. For the CDR3, the DNA is TGTGCCAGCAGTGGGGAGACAGGTCTCTTTCTCTATGGCTACACCTTC. Amino acids: CASSGETGLFLYGYTF.

The chain has TRBV6-2 or TRBV6-3 and TRBJ2-7, with 7 bases lining up with TRBD2. This CDR3 contains 14 residues. The germline gives CDR1 MNHEY, CDR2 SVGEGT. V was pared by 0 bases and J by 4 bases, with 3 bases of the junction left unmatched. The CDR3 nucleotides are TGTGCCAGCAGTTACTCGCAGGGAGGGTACGAGCAGTACTTC. Translating gives CASSYSQGGYEQYF.

The rearrangement links TRBV4-1 to TRBJ1-3; 9 bases align to TRBD1. Germline CDR1 and CDR2: MGHRA and YSYEKL. The junction had 8 bases not matched to a gene; V was cut back by 2 bases and J by 3 bases. This CDR3 is 17 amino acids long. In nucleotides, the CDR3 is TGCGCCAGCAGCCAAAATCCGGACAGGGGCGGTGGAAACACCATATATTTT. This translates into CASSQNPDRGGGNTIYF.

The J gene is TRBJ2-1, the V gene TRBV5-6, with D tentatively TRBD2 (5 bases). Germline CDR1 SGHDT, CDR2 YYEEEE. The length of the CDR3 is 16 residues. Trimming removed 0 bases at V and 6 bases at J, with 16 bases between. CDR3 amino acids: CASSLVRGPRLNEQFF. The CDR3 nucleotides are TGTGCCAGCAGCTTGGTTCGCGGGCCGAGGCTCAATGAGCAGTTCTTC.

This chain joins TRBV2 and TRBJ1-6; D gene ambiguous. V lost 3 bases and J 0 bases, leaving 9 bases between the germline ends. Germline CDR1 reads SNHLY; CDR2 reads FYNNEI. This CDR3 is 16 amino acids long. CDR3: CASSETGSSYNSPLHF. The CDR3 nucleotides read TGTGCCAGCAGTGAGACGGGGAGCTCCTATAATTCACCCCTCCACTTT.

The V gene is TRBV6-2 or TRBV6-3, the J gene TRBJ2-4, with D possibly matching TRBD1 (6 bases). Trimming removed 2 bases at V and 13 bases at J, with 9 bases between. CDR1 is MNHEY, CDR2 SVGEGT, per germline. The CDR3 spans 11 residues. This chain's CDR3 is CASSYGQQQYF. The CDR3 nucleotides are TGTGCCAGCAGTTACGGACAGCAACAGTACTTC.

In this sample, this clone turned up many times. This chain joins TRBV2 and TRBJ1-2; tentative D call: TRBD1 (5 bases). This CDR3 region has 13 residues. CDR1 is SNHLY, CDR2 FYNNEI, per germline. The V end was cut by 6 bases, the J end by 4 bases, with 12 bases between. This chain's CDR3 is CASSPSQGYGYTF. CDR3 bases: TGTGCCAGCAGCCCCTCGCAGGGCTATGGCTACACCTTC.

V is TRBV5-1 and J is TRBJ2-3, with a weak D call TRBD2 (6 bases). This CDR3 region has 15 residues. Trimming stripped 1 base from V and 0 bases from J, with 9 bases between. CDR1 and CDR2 (germline): SGHRS, YFSETQ. The CDR3 nucleotides are TGCGCCAGCAGCTTGCGGGGACTCAGCACAGATACGCAGTATTTT. This gives the protein CASSLRGLSTDTQYF.